These 26 T cell receptor beta chains were all obtained from the same sample, sequenced in a study of control samples from healthy donors and cancer patients (dated by TCRdb to about 2020). Library preparation used the immunoSEQ multiplex PCR assay. This is the immuneACCESS table as TCRdb keeps it, with only in-frame sequences that have V and J called. A part of the clones is gone; compared with another copy, unresolved V genes explain less than half, and the rest is unexplained. This sample is represented by approximately 51,000 clones; under 90% of them were singletons. The leading ten clones occupy over 9.5% of the sample. The sequenced material came from blood. The receptors originated from a man between 65 and 85 years old in good health.

This clone was seen a single time. The chain has TRBV5-1 and TRBJ2-3; D is unclear. V gave up 2 bases and J gave up 0 bases, with 13 bases separating them. CDR3 length: 16 amino acids. CDR1 and CDR2 from the germline V gene are SGHRS and YFSETQ. CDR3 residues: CASSFLSPPSTDTQYF. DNA for the CDR3: TGCGCCAGCAGCTTCCTCTCGCCCCCTAGCACAGATACGCAGTATTTT.

CDR3 DNA sequence: TGCGCCAGCAGCGGGACTAGGAGGCGGGAGACCCAGTACTTC. It codes for CASSGTRRRETQYF. The J gene is TRBJ2-5, the V gene TRBV5-1; 8 bases are shared with TRBD2. The trim removed 4 bases at V and 5 bases at J, leaving 7 bases unmatched. CDR1 and CDR2 from the germline V gene are SGHRS and YFSETQ. The CDR3 loop spans 14 amino acids.

The gene calls are TRBV7-8 and TRBJ1-4, with 7 bases fitting TRBD1. Per the germline V gene, CDR1 is SGHVS and CDR2 is FQNEAQ. The CDR3 runs 16 residues. Unmatched junction bases numbered 9, after V lost 5 bases and J lost 3 bases. CDR3 DNA sequence: TGTGCCAGCAGCCTTAATCGTCAGGGGGCTAATGAAAAACTGTTTTTT. Translated, it gives CASSLNRQGANEKLFF.

This sequence joins TRBV20-1 and TRBJ1-1; D unclear. The CDR3 loop spans 13 amino acids. Trimming took off 3 bases at V and 3 bases at J, with 11 bases between the two ends. CDR1 and CDR2 (germline): DFQATT, SNEGSKA (reference sequence). CDR3 sequence reads: CSASTPADTEAFF. The CDR3 DNA follows: TGCAGTGCTAGTACACCAGCGGACACTGAAGCTTTCTTT.

This chain joins TRBV30 and TRBJ2-3; D gene unclear. This CDR3 spans 12 amino acids. Germline V gives CDR1 GTSNPN, CDR2 SVGIG (reference sequence). Trimming stripped 6 bases from V and 3 bases from J, with 10 bases between. CDR3 sequence: CACAARTDTQYF. The CDR3 DNA follows: TGTGCCTGTGCGGCGAGGACAGATACGCAGTATTTT.

This sequence joins TRBV5-5 and TRBJ2-1; 11 nucleotides align to TRBD2. J gave up 5 bases and V 2 bases, and 3 bases lay outside the gene matches. The CDR3 is 15 amino acids. Germline CDR1 SGHKS, CDR2 YYEKEE (reference sequence). The CDR3 protein is CASSLLAGVDNEQFF. The CDR3 DNA sequence: TGTGCCAGCAGCTTACTAGCGGGAGTCGACAATGAGCAGTTCTTC.

The chain links TRBV4-1 to TRBJ2-1; TRBD2 matches 11 bases. J lost 4 bases, V lost 1 base, and 3 bases had no gene match. The CDR3 sequence is 16 residues long. Germline CDR1 MGHRA, CDR2 YSYEKL. The CDR3 region is CASSQVGTSGYNEQFF. The CDR3 nucleotides are TGCGCCAGCAGCCAAGTTGGGACTAGCGGATACAATGAGCAGTTCTTC.

The chain joins TRBV30 to TRBJ1-6; D may be TRBD1 (6 bases). Germline lookup yields CDR1 GTSNPN and CDR2 SVGIG (reference sequence). CDR3 size: 13 residues. Trimming cost V 4 bases and J 10 bases, with 14 bases left between them. CDR3 nucleotides: TGTGCCTGGAATCGGTGGGGGCGCTCACCCCTCCACTTT. Its protein is CAWNRWGRSPLHF.

CDR3 protein: CASLRGQMNTEAFF. CDR3 in DNA: TGTGCCAGCTTACGGGGACAGATGAACACTGAAGCTTTCTTT. The V call is TRBV18, the J call TRBJ1-1; TRBD1 matches at 7 bases. Germline V gives CDR1 KGHSH, CDR2 LQKENI. The CDR3 has 14 amino acids. The J segment lost 0 bases and the V segment lost 7 bases, leaving 5 bases of the junction unmatched.

The V call is TRBV6-6, the J call TRBJ1-2, with 10 bases identical to TRBD1. The CDR3 covers 14 residues. V lost 6 bases and J lost 8; bases outside the gene matches: 9. Germline-derived CDR1 and CDR2 are MNHNY and SVGAGI (reference sequence). DNA for the CDR3: TGTGCCAGCAGACCTAGGACAGGGGGGGTCGGCTACACCTTC. Its protein product is CASRPRTGGVGYTF.

This clone came up once. This rearrangement joins TRBV5-6 to TRBJ2-5, with 9 positions matching TRBD1. This CDR3 has 15 residues. With 4 bases clipped from V and 4 bases from J, the junction kept 8 bases outside the gene matches. Germline-derived CDR1 and CDR2 are SGHDT and YYEEEE. The CDR3 DNA sequence: TGTGCCAGCAGCGCTACCGGGACAGGGTCAGAGACCCAGTACTTC. It codes for CASSATGTGSETQYF.

J is TRBJ2-2 and V is TRBV9, with 10 bases matching TRBD2. CDR3 length: 16 residues. CDR1 SGDLS and CDR2 YYNGEE come from the germline V gene. V shed 1 base, J shed 6 bases, and the junction held 6 bases outside the gene matches. The CDR3 loop reads CASSVLAGELAGELFF. Here the CDR3 DNA reads TGTGCCAGCAGCGTACTAGCGGGGGAGTTGGCCGGGGAGCTGTTTTTT.

The chain uses TRBV19 and TRBJ1-5; D call uncertain. This CDR3 spans 12 amino acids. Between the trimmed V and J ends, which lost 9 bases and 6 bases, there was a span of 12 bases. The germline V gene has CDR1 LNHDA and CDR2 SQIVND (reference sequence). CDR3 in DNA: TGTGCCAGCGGGTATTATTTTCAGCCCCAGCATTTT. Amino acid sequence: CASGYYFQPQHF. The full variable domain, in which reference TRBV19 and TRBJ1-5 provide the parts outside the CDR3, is DGGITQSPKYLFRKEGQNVTLSCEQNLNHDAMYWYRQDPGQGLRLIYYSQIVNDFQKGDIAEGYSVSREKKESFPLTVTSAQKNPTAFYLCASGYYFQPQHFGDGTRLSIL.

This clone has only one observation. The identical CDR3 is also encoded by other nucleotide sequences in the sample. V gene TRBV5-1 combines with J gene TRBJ2-7; maybe TRBD1 (6 bases). The CDR3 covers 14 residues. Trimming took 2 bases from V and 2 from J, leaving 11 bases between them. Germline CDR1 and CDR2: SGHRS and YFSETQ. The CDR3 DNA sequence: TGCGCCAGCAGCTTTGAGGGGGACCCCTACGAGCAGTACTTC. Translated: CASSFEGDPYEQYF.

This chain uses TRBV4-1 with TRBJ2-1, with a weak D call TRBD2 (5 bases). Trimming removed 3 bases from V and 3 bases from J, with 15 bases in between. Germline loops: CDR1 MGHRA, CDR2 YSYEKL. The CDR3 length is 16 residues. The CDR3: CASSHLGRTRYNEQFF. In DNA, the CDR3 is TGCGCCAGCAGCCACCTAGGTCGGACTCGCTACAATGAGCAGTTCTTC.

The chain is built from TRBV5-1 and TRBJ1-4; the D gene is possibly TRBD1 (5 bases). CDR1 is SGHRS and CDR2 is YFSETQ in the germline V gene. The CDR3 is made up of 13 amino acids. V was clipped by 1 base and J by 12 bases, with 13 bases between them. The CDR3 bases are TGCGCCAGCAGCTTGTGGCAGGAACAGGAACTGTTTTTT. Amino acid sequence: CASSLWQEQELFF.

The chain couples TRBV30 to TRBJ2-2, with D maybe TRBD2 (6 bases). V was cut by 5 bases and J by 4 bases, with 17 bases left in between. The CDR3 length is 15 residues. Germline CDR1 and CDR2: GTSNPN and SVGIG (reference sequence). The CDR3 sequence is CAWEEQRVVTGELFF. The CDR3 nucleotides read TGTGCCTGGGAAGAACAGCGGGTCGTCACCGGGGAGCTGTTTTTT.

The V and J genes are TRBV13 and TRBJ1-5; D is perhaps TRBD1 (5 bases). The ends were cut back, 2 bases at V and 7 bases at J, with 12 bases in the middle. Germline V gives CDR1 PRHDT, CDR2 FYEKMQ (reference sequence). CDR3 length: 14 residues. The CDR3 nucleotides are TGTGCCAGCAGCTTACGAGGGACTCGGCAGCCCCAGCATTTT. Its protein product is CASSLRGTRQPQHF.

The chain couples TRBV3-1 (or the pseudogene TRBV3-2) to TRBJ2-3, with D tentatively TRBD2 (5 bases). The germline CDR1 and CDR2 sequences are LGHDT and YNNKEL (reference sequence). The CDR3 contains 17 residues. Trimming stripped 0 bases from V and 4 bases from J, with 17 bases between. The CDR3 DNA reads as TGTGCCAGCAGCCAAGATATGGGGTCGGGAATAGCAGATACGCAGTATTTT. It codes for CASSQDMGSGIADTQYF.

The rearrangement uses TRBV9 and TRBJ2-1; 9 bases align to TRBD1. J lost 8 bases, V lost 0 bases, and 3 bases had no gene match. The CDR3 is 14 amino acids. Germline V lookup: CDR1 SGDLS, CDR2 YYNGEE. The CDR3 nucleotides read TGTGCCAGCAGCGTAGTGACAGGGGGACATGAGCAGTTCTTC. It encodes CASSVVTGGHEQFF.

CDR3 bases: TGTGCCAGCTCACCACCGATGGGGTCCAAAAACATTCAGTACTTC. The encoded protein is CASSPPMGSKNIQYF. The chain is built from TRBV18 and TRBJ2-4; no reliable D call. This CDR3 is 15 amino acids long. V lost 0 bases to trimming and J lost 2 bases, with 8 bases between them. The germline V gene has CDR1 KGHSH and CDR2 LQKENI.

The V gene is TRBV11-3, the J gene TRBJ2-7; unclear D gene. CDR1 is SGHNT and CDR2 is YENEEA in the germline V gene. V lost 5 bases and J lost 5, with 13 bases in between. CDR3 length equals 13 residues. In DNA, the CDR3 is TGTGCCAGCAGCCCCCGGGTGGGAAACGAGCAGTACTTC. Protein sequence: CASSPRVGNEQYF.

The CDR3 sequence is CATSDQRGDGTGELFF. The CDR3 nucleotides are TGTGCCACCAGTGATCAGCGGGGGGACGGGACCGGGGAGCTGTTTTTT. The rearrangement joins TRBV24-1 to TRBJ2-2, with 9 bases matching TRBD2. Trimming removed 3 bases from V and 5 bases from J; junction bases left unmatched: 6. The CDR3 extends over 16 amino acids. CDR1 is KGHDR and CDR2 is SFDVKD in the germline V gene.

The chain uses TRBV5-3 and TRBJ2-1, with D possibly TRBD1 on 5 matching bases. TRBV5-3 counts as an open reading frame of uncertain function. V lost 0 bases and J lost 4, with 11 bases in between. This CDR3 is built from 15 residues. The CDR3, as DNA: TGTGCCAGAAGCTTGGGGGGAAGGGGTTACAATGAGCAGTTCTTC. As protein: CARSLGGRGYNEQFF.

The V gene is TRBV3-1 (or the pseudogene TRBV3-2), the J gene TRBJ2-3; the D gene is possibly TRBD1 (6 bases). The CDR3 covers 14 residues. Germline lookup yields CDR1 LGHDT and CDR2 YNNKEL (reference sequence). V was cut by 2 bases and J by 3 bases, with 9 bases left in between. CDR3 amino acids: CASSQNQGTDTQYF. DNA of the CDR3: TGTGCCAGCAGCCAAAATCAGGGGACAGATACGCAGTATTTT.

V gene TRBV13 combines with J gene TRBJ2-7; D is unresolved. V lost 1 base to trimming and J lost 1 base, with 20 bases between them. The CDR3 is 18 residues long. Germline assignment: CDR1 PRHDT and CDR2 FYEKMQ (reference sequence). The chain's CDR3 is CASSLVGSPDPISYEQYF. The CDR3 nucleotides read TGTGCCAGCAGCTTAGTGGGCAGCCCAGACCCGATATCCTACGAGCAGTACTTC.